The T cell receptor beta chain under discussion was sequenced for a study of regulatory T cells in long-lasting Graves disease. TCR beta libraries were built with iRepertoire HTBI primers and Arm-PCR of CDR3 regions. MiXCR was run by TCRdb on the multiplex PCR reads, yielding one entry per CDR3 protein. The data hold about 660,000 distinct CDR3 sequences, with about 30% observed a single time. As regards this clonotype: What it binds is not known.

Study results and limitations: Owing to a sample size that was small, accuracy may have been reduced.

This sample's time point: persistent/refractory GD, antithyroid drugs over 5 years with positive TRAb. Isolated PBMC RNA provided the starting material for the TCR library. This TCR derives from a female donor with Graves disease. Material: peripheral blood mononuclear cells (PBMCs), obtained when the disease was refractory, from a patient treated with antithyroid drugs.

In DNA, the CDR3 is TGTGCCTGGAGTGTCGCTAGAGGGTGGTACGAGCAGTACTTC. Protein sequence: CAWSVARGWYEQYF. The rearrangement uses TRBV30 and TRBJ2-7, with a tentative D call TRBD2 (5 bases). Per the germline V gene, CDR1 is GTSNPN and CDR2 is SVGIG (reference sequence). V lost 0 bases and J lost 4, with 13 bases in between. CDR3 length: 14 amino acids. The entire variable domain, with the rest obtained from reference TRBV30 and TRBJ2-7, is as follows: SQTIHQWPATLVQPVGSPLSLECTVEGTSNPNLYWYRQAAGRGLQLLFYSVGIGQISSEVPQNLSASRPQDRQFILSSKKLLLSDSGFYLCAWSVARGWYEQYFGPGTRLTVT.